This T cell receptor beta chain was observed in a study of brain T cells in children with intractable seizures. Some clones are missing from TCRdb's copy, which holds only in-frame ones; the method was immunoSEQ multiplex PCR. The table lists about 350,000 clones, about 93% of them singletons, with 4.5% to 7% in the top ten. This clone was counted once. Its antigen is unidentified. The CDR3 is made up of 15 amino acids. V lost 4 bases and J lost 5; bases outside the gene matches: 10. Germline V gene lookup returns CDR1 SGHRS and CDR2 YFSETQ. Time point meaning: blood from clinic visit 5 months post-surgery; TSC patient then seizure free. Sequencing was limited to surgery cases with top T cell transcript signatures in brain tissue. Study findings and constraints: Pre-surgery blood may have been undersampled, hiding some clones.

The receptor's source is a boy under three years old with tuberous sclerosis and intractable seizures. The material sequenced was peripheral blood, taken roughly 5 months after surgery. The chain is built from TRBV5-1 and TRBJ2-7; 9 bases agree with TRBD1. The CDR3 sequence is CASSDGTGNHHEQYF. Written as DNA, the CDR3 is TGCGCCAGCAGCGACGGGACAGGGAACCACCACGAGCAGTACTTC.